These 17 T cell receptor beta chains share one sample of origin, sequenced in a study of shared clonotypes between healthy human individuals. Sequenced by immunoSEQ multiplex PCR; TCRdb stores in-frame clones only, minus some. The table has about 1.5 million clones, around 98% seen once. Specimen: naive CD4+ T cells sorted from blood. The subset denotes: CD45RA+ positively selected. The receptors shown here come from a man aged 25 to 45 in good health.

The V call is TRBV6-4, the J call TRBJ2-7; 7 bases agree with TRBD1. CDR1 MRHNA and CDR2 SNTAGT come from the germline V gene. The CDR3 consists of 14 residues. The V gene end was trimmed by 3 bases and the J gene end by 3 bases; junction bases not matched to a gene: 5. The CDR3 coding sequence is TGTGCCAGCAGTGAAGGGGACAGACTCTACGAGCAGTACTTC. Amino acids: CASSEGDRLYEQYF.

This clone was observed a handful of times. The chain recombines TRBV28 with TRBJ1-2; no clear D gene. V lost 10 bases to trimming and J lost 7 bases, with 16 bases between them. CDR1 MDHEN and CDR2 SYDVKM come from the germline V gene. This CDR3 comprises 12 residues. DNA of the CDR3: TGTGCCACCTCACTTCCCGCGGGTGGCTACACCTTC. Translated, it gives CATSLPAGGYTF.

This chain joins TRBV7-2 and TRBJ2-1; no clear D gene. V was shortened by 1 base and J by 12 bases, with 19 bases between the two germline ends. CDR1 SGHTA and CDR2 FQGNSA come from the germline V gene. This CDR3 contains 15 residues. CDR3 loop: CASSLEIWTKLGQFF. The CDR3 nucleotides are TGTGCCAGCAGCTTAGAAATCTGGACGAAGTTAGGGCAGTTCTTC. Full variable domain (outside the CDR3, taken from reference TRBV7-2 and TRBJ2-1): GAGVSQSPSNKVTEKGKDVELRCDPISGHTALYWYRQSLGQGLEFLIYFQGNSAPDKSGLPSDRFSAERTGGSVSTLTIQRTQQEDSAVYLCASSLEIWTKLGQFFGPGTRLTVL.

The chain carries TRBV9 and TRBJ2-3, with 9 bases aligning to TRBD2. Germline values: CDR1 SGDLS, CDR2 YYNGEE. The V segment lost 0 bases and the J segment 4 bases; nucleotides outside the gene matches: 6. This CDR3 contains 16 residues. For the CDR3, the DNA is TGTGCCAGCAGCGTAGAGGCGGGAGGGAGGGCAGATACGCAGTATTTT. Translating gives CASSVEAGGRADTQYF.

With respect to this clone: Other DNA sequences within the sample encode an identical CDR3. The chain combines TRBV9 with TRBJ1-2; 9 nucleotides match TRBD1. The germline V gene has CDR1 SGDLS and CDR2 YYNGEE. The junction had 2 bases not matched to a gene; V was cut back by 3 bases and J by 5 bases. The CDR3 runs 13 residues. The CDR3 DNA reads as TGTGCCAGCAGCGAGGGACAGGGATATGGCTACACCTTC. Its protein is CASSEGQGYGYTF.

In this sample, this clone turned up once. This chain connects TRBV18 to TRBJ2-1; 10 nucleotides match TRBD2. Germline loops: CDR1 KGHSH, CDR2 LQKENI. V dropped 6 bases and J dropped 8; count of bases not matched to a gene: 10. CDR3 length: 15 amino acids. The CDR3 here is CASSQLAGPWDEQFF. For the CDR3, the DNA is TGTGCCAGCTCTCAACTAGCGGGGCCTTGGGATGAGCAGTTCTTC.

On this clone: At the DNA level, this CDR3 is encoded by other sequences in the same sample as well. The genes are TRBV5-1 and TRBJ1-1; D unclear. From germline, CDR1 is SGHRS and CDR2 YFSETQ. V lost 4 bases to trimming and J lost 2 bases, with 6 bases between them. The CDR3 spans 12 residues. The CDR3 loop reads CASSLTNTEAFF. CDR3 nucleotides: TGCGCCAGCAGCCTTACAAACACTGAAGCTTTCTTT.

The chain uses TRBV19 and TRBJ2-3; no firm D call. The CDR3 extends over 16 amino acids. Per the germline V gene, CDR1 is LNHDA and CDR2 is SQIVND (reference sequence). The germline V and J ends were trimmed by 5 bases and 2 bases, with 17 bases remaining between them. CDR3 region: CASSPTRSLYTDTQYF. DNA of the CDR3: TGTGCCAGTAGTCCCACCCGCAGCTTATACACAGATACGCAGTATTTT.

For this clone: Other nucleotide sequences in the sample specify the same CDR3. The chain joins TRBV28 to TRBJ2-7; D may be TRBD1 (5 bases). CDR3 size: 14 residues. Germline CDR1 MDHEN, CDR2 SYDVKM. Trimming left V 3 bases short and J 2 bases short, with 11 bases between. The CDR3 nucleotides are TGTGCCAGCAGTTTTCTGGCAGGGACCTACGAGCAGTACTTC. The encoded protein is CASSFLAGTYEQYF.

V gene TRBV2 combines with J gene TRBJ1-2; D is perhaps TRBD1 (5 bases). V lost 9 bases to trimming and J lost 4 bases, with 15 bases between them. Germline V CDR1 and CDR2: SNHLY, FYNNEI. The CDR3 is 13 amino acids. DNA of the CDR3: TGTGCCAGTCCCTGGTGGGGGGGCTATGGCTACACCTTC. Protein sequence: CASPWWGGYGYTF.

CDR3 amino acids: CASRIGGLADKQETQYF. CDR3 DNA sequence: TGTGCCAGCAGGATAGGGGGACTAGCGGACAAACAAGAGACCCAGTACTTC. The V call is TRBV7-2, the J call TRBJ2-5, with 11 nucleotides matching TRBD2. The ends lost 6 bases at V and 2 bases at J; junction bases unmatched: 11. CDR3 size: 17 residues. The germline V gene encodes CDR1 SGHTA and CDR2 FQGNSA. Together with reference TRBV7-2 and TRBJ2-5, the CDR3 gives the full variable domain: GAGVSQSPSNKVTEKGKDVELRCDPISGHTALYWYRQSLGQGLEFLIYFQGNSAPDKSGLPSDRFSAERTGGSVSTLTIQRTQQEDSAVYLCASRIGGLADKQETQYFGPGTRLLVL.

This chain uses TRBV11-3 with TRBJ2-6; 10 nucleotides agree with TRBD1. CDR3 length: 17 residues. Germline V gene lookup returns CDR1 SGHNT and CDR2 YENEEA. The trim removed 7 bases at V and 1 base at J, leaving 7 bases unmatched. The CDR3 bases are TGTGCCAGCACTTACCGGGACAGGGGTTCTGGGGCCAACGTCCTGACTTTC. Translating it yields CASTYRDRGSGANVLTF.

The genes are TRBV29-1 and TRBJ2-5, with D maybe TRBD1 (7 bases). Trimming took off 8 bases at V and 6 bases at J, with 16 bases between the two ends. Germline CDR1 is SQVTM and CDR2 is ANQGSEA. CDR3 length equals 12 residues. The CDR3 DNA sequence: TGCAGCCACGTCAGGGGGGAAAAGACCCAGTACTTC. Protein product: CSHVRGEKTQYF.

This clone was recorded only once. The V and J genes are TRBV19 and TRBJ1-3, with TRBD1 matching over 7 bases. This CDR3 has 15 amino acids. The V gene's germline CDR1 is LNHDA and CDR2 SQIVND (reference sequence). The V gene end was trimmed by 4 bases and the J gene end by 2 bases; junction bases not matched to a gene: 5. The CDR3 reads CASSRNDRAGNTIYF. The DNA for the CDR3 is TGTGCCAGTAGTAGGAATGACAGGGCTGGAAACACCATATATTTT. The full variable domain, in which reference TRBV19 and TRBJ1-3 provide the parts outside the CDR3, is DGGITQSPKYLFRKEGQNVTLSCEQNLNHDAMYWYRQDPGQGLRLIYYSQIVNDFQKGDIAEGYSVSREKKESFPLTVTSAQKNPTAFYLCASSRNDRAGNTIYFGEGSWLTVV.

V usage is TRBV5-1 and J usage is TRBJ2-1, with D unresolved. The germline CDR1 and CDR2 sequences are SGHRS and YFSETQ. The ends were cut back, 6 bases at V and 4 bases at J, with 14 bases in the middle. The length of the CDR3 is 14 residues. The CDR3 reads CASTSSVDYNEQFF. In DNA form, the CDR3 reads TGCGCCAGCACCTCGAGCGTGGATTACAATGAGCAGTTCTTC.

The rearrangement joins TRBV28 to TRBJ2-2; tentative D call: TRBD1 (6 bases). The V and J ends lost 6 bases and 15 bases respectively, with 20 bases between them. Germline V gene data show CDR1 as MDHEN and CDR2 as SYDVKM. The CDR3 runs 13 residues. CDR3 sequence (DNA): TGTGCCAGCAGCCACCTCTGGACAGACGAGGTGTTTTTT. It codes for CASSHLWTDEVFF.

The J gene is TRBJ1-2, the V gene TRBV28; 11 bases align to TRBD1. V shed 4 bases and J 3 bases; nucleotides not matched to a gene: 10. Germline-derived CDR1 and CDR2 are MDHEN and SYDVKM. The CDR3 runs to 17 residues. CDR3 DNA sequence: TGTGCCAGCAGTTCCATATGGACAGGGGGCGGCCACTATGGCTACACCTTC. This translates into CASSSIWTGGGHYGYTF.